This TCR beta chain was captured by sequencing in a study of blood T cell repertoires in COVID-19. Study context: PBMCs, B-cell-depleted T cells, or T cells provided the cDNA or gDNA that made up the material.

Individuals drawn from around 25 US areas were roughly 18 to 95 years old. Clinical histories supplied by participants themselves formed the basis of cohort assignment. Sequencing used immunoSEQ multiplex PCR; TCRdb keeps in-frame clones, though not all of them. The table shows about 340,000 clones, with approximately 86% occurring only once. This CDR3 is 19 amino acids long. Germline V CDR1 and CDR2: MDHEN, SYDVKM. With V trimmed by 9 bases and J by 2 bases, 19 bases remained unmatched. This clone was picked up one time. The sequence came from a woman aged 35 to 49 with acute COVID-19. Sequenced input: PBMCs or T cells enriched from blood (not recorded which). The chain employs TRBV28 and TRBJ2-5; TRBD2 agrees at 12 bases. CDR3 in DNA: TGTGCCAGTGACAGAGCCGGCGGACTAGCGGGGAGAGGACAAGAGACCCAGTACTTC. Encoded protein: CASDRAGGLAGRGQETQYF.